This TCR beta chain is from a study of PD-L1 blockade in urothelial cancer (dated by TCRdb to 2017 to 2019). For context, the study as a whole: Every patient began therapy at some point between 2013 and 2015 and was given atezolizumab 1,200 mg intravenously every 3 weeks. Eight to ten patients achieved durable clinical benefit and approximately 20 did not. In the same patients who had TCR sequencing, pretreatment tumors also underwent whole exome sequencing and RNA sequencing. Under 30 patients had pretreatment blood TCR-seq, roughly 25 had at least one posttreatment blood collection, and roughly 25 had tumor TCR-seq. Durable clinical benefit meant progression-free survival longer than 6 months, and TCR features were also tested against progression-free and overall survival. An ECOG performance status of 0 or 1 was recorded for the patients, and 0 to 3 prior chemotherapy regimens had been received by the patients. Blood samples were analyzed 3 weeks after the start of treatment (second dose) and 6 weeks after the start of treatment. Somatic, immune and clinical correlates of response to PD-L1 blockade with atezolizumab in urothelial cancer were the focus of an exploratory multi-omic analysis. Blood samples gave median yields of about 150,000 T cells and 80,000 to 90,000 unique TCRs, along with a median clonality of about 0.084. Pretreatment tumor samples and matched peripheral blood, collected serially before and after atezolizumab treatment, underwent TCR sequencing. About 90% of the roughly 29 patients were identified as males with urothelial cancer of bladder origin, and a prior smoking history was reported by 18 of 29 patients. The research as a whole found: A pretreatment peripheral blood TCR clonality below the median was linked to improved progression-free and overall survival. Because of the small sample size (n ≈ 29) and the many exploratory analyses performed, the results are intended to be regarded as hypothesis-generating. Among patients with durable benefit, tumor-associated TCR clones showed greater expansion in peripheral blood 3 weeks after treatment started (n ≈ 21, p = 0.022).

Notes on this clone: Its antigen is still unknown. Base qualities are not at hand, and no much larger clone is one base apart.

Synthetic TCR analog templates were spiked into each PCR to estimate absolute template abundance from read counts. The immunoSEQ assay was used to amplify TCRbeta CDR3 regions from genomic DNA with bias-controlled V and J gene primers. Sequencing of rearranged TCRbeta segments was performed at approximately 20X coverage. From the authors' description of their analysis: Clustering was used to correct sequencing errors, and CDR3s were annotated against IMGT so that V, D and J genes could be assigned. Out-of-frame and stop-codon sequences were excluded, and only productive TCRbeta rearrangements were used in downstream analyses. To compute clonality, Shannon entropy was normalized by the log of the number of unique productive sequences and then subtracted from one. Clones differing between time points or between blood and tumor were identified by Fisher's exact test with Benjamini-Hochberg correction at adjusted p below 0.01. Held by TCRdb, this immuneACCESS table contains in-frame sequences only and omits some clones. Under half of the omission traces to an unresolved V gene where checked; the cause of the rest is unknown. V, J and clone size derive from that table, while D and trimming were established from the DNA sequence. The sample table holds 95,000 to 130,000 clones, of which approximately 90% were seen once. Around 1.7% of the sample rests with the top ten.

The germline V gene encodes CDR1 LNHDA and CDR2 SQIVND (reference sequence). The CDR3 holds 12 amino acids from the cysteine to the phenylalanine. The DNA shown is the 36-base CDR3, in frame from base 1. Trimming costs V 5 bases and J 3 bases, and their ends lie 6 bases apart. This specimen's time point label, interpreted: peripheral blood 6 weeks after treatment start. A total of about 31 patients with locally advanced or metastatic urothelial carcinoma, treated at Memorial Sloan Kettering on a trial protocol, made up the cohort. Peripheral blood mononuclear cells were collected pretreatment and during treatment, with between 1 and 8 total time points per patient. The Qiagen DNeasy Blood extraction kit was used to purify genomic DNA from total PBMCs and tumor samples. Collected pretreatment and during treatment, PBMCs were isolated and stored as previously described.

This sample comprised PBMCs, obtained around atezolizumab (anti-PD-L1) treatment. The sequence came from a man in his 60s with urothelial cancer. The receptor chain draws on TRBV19 and TRBJ2-3; no D segment can be confidently identified. CDR3 protein: CASSPRTDTQYF. The DNA sequence reads TGTGCCAGTAGTCCCCGGACAGATACGCAGTATTTT.